The present entry profiles one T cell receptor beta chain with its context. Its antigen specificity is not known. Base-call qualities are not available, and no considerably larger clone is one nucleotide away. To synthesize cDNA, template-switch 5'RACE was performed with a primer carrying a 10-nucleotide random unique molecular identifier so that each TCR transcript was tagged. Every sequencing run covered 15-18 subjects and yielded more than 170 million TCR-beta sequences. The RNeasy kit was used for extraction of total RNA. The KAPA Real-time Library Amplification kit was used to amplify TCR-beta VDJ regions with primers for the TCR constant region and the 5'RACE anchor. A first PCR added sample indexes and Illumina adaptors, after which a second PCR increased the library yield. The roughly 650 bp TCR product was size-selected on a 2% E-gel SizeSelection system after Ampure bead purification. Library quality was checked on a Bioanalyzer, concentration was measured with Qubit, and libraries were quantified with the Kapa Library Quantification kit before pooling. Libraries were sequenced paired-end 2 x 150 bp on an Illumina HiSeq 2500. To increase sequence diversity, about 23-30% phiX was spiked into each library pool. In the original analysis: The quality-filtered reads were processed with the UMI-based MiGEC pipeline, whose error correction step removed more than 75% of the raw TCR sequences. VDJ genes were aligned to IMGT germline references, and clonotypes were defined by unique CDR3 amino acid sequence plus V-J genes. VDJtools evaluated clonal expansion, Shannon diversity and CDR3 relatedness (CalcPairwiseDistances, ClusterSamples); CLCbio workbench built phylogenetic trees. Clones with at least 8 unique UMIs were defined as expanded, with this threshold being based on coefficient-of-variation modelling across technical triplicates. Clones were called with MiXCR by TCRdb after fastp trimmed the public reads at Q25, and only in-frame beta chains were retained. Records with the same CDR3 protein are collapsed into one entry carrying the most frequent genes and DNA. In this record, the V and J calls reflect TCRdb's handling and not the investigators' own analysis. For this sample the table gives roughly 100,000 distinct CDR3 sequences, of which about a tenth were detected only once. Clones ranked in the top ten supply around 3.3% of the sample.

The sample's time point label is to be understood as: longitudinal time-point 3. Unsorted PBMC libraries were generated from 2 million PBMCs stored in RNAlater at -80 °C until RNA extraction. Peripheral blood underwent Ficoll-Hypaque density gradient centrifugation to isolate PBMCs, which were then cryopreserved in liquid nitrogen. These data belong to a study of neurological immune-mediated disorders (dated by TCRdb to about 2019). Notes on the research overall: Peripheral blood TCR-beta repertoires from patients with HTLV-I-associated myelopathy (HAM/TSP), patients with multiple sclerosis, and healthy controls were compared in the study using UMI-based sequencing. The 95 to 120 TCR-beta libraries covered PBMC samples along with longitudinal samples, technical triplicates, and paired sorted CD4+ and CD8+ T-cell subsets. Longitudinal HAM/TSP donors and healthy donors each had 3 time-points at intervals of roughly 3-40 months. The cohort included roughly 71 subjects: approximately 15 with HAM/TSP, about 34 with multiple sclerosis, and approximately 20 healthy controls. Study-level results and caveats: The highest TCR clonal expansion was observed in HAM/TSP patients, whereas the lowest was observed in MS patients, even when compared with healthy controls. No identical CDR3 amino acid sequences were found to be shared among expanded clones across subjects, suggesting that TCR-beta repertoires were private in all groups.

According to the germline V gene, CDR1 reads ENHRY and CDR2 reads SYGVKD. The germline ends are 16 bases apart after V is trimmed by 8 bases and J by 3 bases. There are 15 amino acids in the CDR3, from cysteine to phenylalanine inclusive. The CDR3 DNA has 45 bases and is translated from base 1. This TCR was recovered from a female donor with HTLV-1-associated myelopathy (HAM/TSP). The V and J genes are TRBV10-3 and TRBJ2-2; TRBD1 is possibly the D segment (6 matching bases). Specimen: PBMCs. The CDR3 has the sequence CAIGRTGLDTGELFF. The sequence in DNA is TGTGCCATCGGGAGAACAGGGCTAGACACCGGGGAGCTGTTTTTT.